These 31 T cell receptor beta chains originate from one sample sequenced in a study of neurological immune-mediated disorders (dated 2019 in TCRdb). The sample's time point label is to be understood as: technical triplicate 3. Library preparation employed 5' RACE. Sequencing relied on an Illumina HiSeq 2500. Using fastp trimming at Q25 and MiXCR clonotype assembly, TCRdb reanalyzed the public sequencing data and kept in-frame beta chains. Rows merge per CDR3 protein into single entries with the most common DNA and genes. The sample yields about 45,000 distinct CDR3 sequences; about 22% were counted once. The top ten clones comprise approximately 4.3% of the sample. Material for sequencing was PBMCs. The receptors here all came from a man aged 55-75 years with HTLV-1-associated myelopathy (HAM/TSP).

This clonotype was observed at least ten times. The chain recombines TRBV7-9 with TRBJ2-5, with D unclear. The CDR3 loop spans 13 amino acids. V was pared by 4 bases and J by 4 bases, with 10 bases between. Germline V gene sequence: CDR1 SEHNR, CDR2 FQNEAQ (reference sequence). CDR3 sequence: CASSSSLGETQYF. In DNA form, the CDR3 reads TGTGCCAGCAGCTCCTCTCTGGGAGAGACCCAGTACTTC.

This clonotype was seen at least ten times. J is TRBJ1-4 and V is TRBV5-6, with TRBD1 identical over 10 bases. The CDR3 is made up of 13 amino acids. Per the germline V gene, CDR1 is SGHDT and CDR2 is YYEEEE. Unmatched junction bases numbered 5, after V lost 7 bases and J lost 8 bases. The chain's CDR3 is CASGGQGREKLFF. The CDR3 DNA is TGTGCCAGCGGGGGACAGGGGAGAGAAAAACTGTTTTTT.

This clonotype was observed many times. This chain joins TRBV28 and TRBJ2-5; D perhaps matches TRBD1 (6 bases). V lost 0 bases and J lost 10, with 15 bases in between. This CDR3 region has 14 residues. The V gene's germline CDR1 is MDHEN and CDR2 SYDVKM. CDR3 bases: TGTGCCAGCAGTTTATGGCAAGGACAGCGTAACCAGTACTTC. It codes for CASSLWQGQRNQYF.

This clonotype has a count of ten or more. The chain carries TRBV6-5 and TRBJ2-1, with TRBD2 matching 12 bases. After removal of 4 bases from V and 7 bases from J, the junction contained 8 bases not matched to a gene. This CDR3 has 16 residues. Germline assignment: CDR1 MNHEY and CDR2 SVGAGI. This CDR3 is CASSSRPSGRDNEQFF. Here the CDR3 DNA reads TGTGCCAGCAGTTCTCGGCCTAGCGGGAGGGATAATGAGCAGTTCTTC.

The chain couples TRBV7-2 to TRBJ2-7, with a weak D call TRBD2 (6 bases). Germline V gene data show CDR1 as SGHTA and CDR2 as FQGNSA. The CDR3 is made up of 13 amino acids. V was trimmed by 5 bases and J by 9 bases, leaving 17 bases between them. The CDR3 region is CASSQGGLSRQYF. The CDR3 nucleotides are TGTGCCAGCAGCCAGGGAGGCCTTTCCCGGCAGTACTTC.

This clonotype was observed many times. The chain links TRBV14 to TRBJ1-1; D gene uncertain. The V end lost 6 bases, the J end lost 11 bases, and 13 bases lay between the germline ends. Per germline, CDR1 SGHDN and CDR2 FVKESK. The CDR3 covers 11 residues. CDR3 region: CASRGYGRAFF. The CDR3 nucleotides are TGTGCCAGCAGGGGTTACGGACGTGCTTTCTTT.

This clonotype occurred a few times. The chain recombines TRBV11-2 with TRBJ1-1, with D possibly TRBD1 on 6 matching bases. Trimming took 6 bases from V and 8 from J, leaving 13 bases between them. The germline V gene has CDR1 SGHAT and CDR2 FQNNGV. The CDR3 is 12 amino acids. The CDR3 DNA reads TGTGCCAGCAGTTCTGACAGGCCCGAAGCTTTCTTT. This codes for CASSSDRPEAFF.

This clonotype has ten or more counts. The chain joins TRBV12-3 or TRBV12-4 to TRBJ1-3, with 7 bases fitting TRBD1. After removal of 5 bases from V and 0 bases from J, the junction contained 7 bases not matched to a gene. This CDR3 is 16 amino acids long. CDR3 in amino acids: CASSTGQAISGNTIYF. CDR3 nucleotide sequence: TGTGCCAGCAGTACCGGACAGGCAATCTCTGGAAACACCATATATTTT.

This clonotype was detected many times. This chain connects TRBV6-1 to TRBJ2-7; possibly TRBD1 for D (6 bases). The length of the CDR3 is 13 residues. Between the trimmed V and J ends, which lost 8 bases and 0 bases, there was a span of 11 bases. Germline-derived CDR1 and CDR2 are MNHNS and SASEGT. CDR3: CASRQESSYEQYF. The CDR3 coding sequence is TGTGCCAGCCGACAGGAGAGCTCCTACGAGCAGTACTTC.

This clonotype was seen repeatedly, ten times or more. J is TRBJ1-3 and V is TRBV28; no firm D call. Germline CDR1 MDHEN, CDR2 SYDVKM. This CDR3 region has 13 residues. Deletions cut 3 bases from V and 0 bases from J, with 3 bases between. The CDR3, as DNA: TGTGCCAGCAGTTTCTTCTCTGGAAACACCATATATTTT. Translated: CASSFFSGNTIYF.

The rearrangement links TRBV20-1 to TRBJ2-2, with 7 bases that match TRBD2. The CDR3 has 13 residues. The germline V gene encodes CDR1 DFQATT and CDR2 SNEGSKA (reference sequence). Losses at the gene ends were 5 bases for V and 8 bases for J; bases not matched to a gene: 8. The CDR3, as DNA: TGCAGTGCTTCCTGGGGGGGTAAAGGGGAGCTGTTTTTT. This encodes CSASWGGKGELFF.

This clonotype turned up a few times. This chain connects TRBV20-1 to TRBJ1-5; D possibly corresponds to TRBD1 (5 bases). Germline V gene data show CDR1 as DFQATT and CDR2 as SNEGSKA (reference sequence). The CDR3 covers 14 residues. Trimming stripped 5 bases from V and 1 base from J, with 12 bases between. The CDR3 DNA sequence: TGCAGTGCTGTAAGGGGACCGAGCAATCAGCCCCAGCATTTT. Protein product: CSAVRGPSNQPQHF.

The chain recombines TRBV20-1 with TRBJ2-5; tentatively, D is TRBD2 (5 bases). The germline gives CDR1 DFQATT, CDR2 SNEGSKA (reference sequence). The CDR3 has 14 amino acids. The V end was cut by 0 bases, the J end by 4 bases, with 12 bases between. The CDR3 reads CSARDQRGGETQYF. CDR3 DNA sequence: TGCAGTGCTAGAGATCAGCGAGGAGGAGAGACCCAGTACTTC.

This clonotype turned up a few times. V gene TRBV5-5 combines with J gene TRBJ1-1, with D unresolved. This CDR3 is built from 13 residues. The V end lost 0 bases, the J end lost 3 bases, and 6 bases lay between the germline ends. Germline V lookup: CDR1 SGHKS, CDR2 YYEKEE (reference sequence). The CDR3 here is CASSLGRHTEAFF. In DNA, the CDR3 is TGTGCCAGCAGCTTGGGCCGGCACACTGAAGCTTTCTTT.

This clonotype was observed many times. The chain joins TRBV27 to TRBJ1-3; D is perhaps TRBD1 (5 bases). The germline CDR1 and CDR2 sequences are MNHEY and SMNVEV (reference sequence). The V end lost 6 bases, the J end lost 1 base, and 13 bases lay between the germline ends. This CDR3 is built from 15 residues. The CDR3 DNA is TGTGCCAGCAGATTCCGGGGCGAGTCTGGAAACACCATATATTTT. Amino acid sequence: CASRFRGESGNTIYF.

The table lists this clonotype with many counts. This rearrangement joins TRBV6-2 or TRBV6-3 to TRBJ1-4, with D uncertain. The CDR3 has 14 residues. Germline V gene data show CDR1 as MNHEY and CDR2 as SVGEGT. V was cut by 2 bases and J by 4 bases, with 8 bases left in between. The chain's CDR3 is CASSYAGDNEKLFF. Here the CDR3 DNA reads TGTGCCAGCAGTTACGCAGGAGATAATGAAAAACTGTTTTTT.

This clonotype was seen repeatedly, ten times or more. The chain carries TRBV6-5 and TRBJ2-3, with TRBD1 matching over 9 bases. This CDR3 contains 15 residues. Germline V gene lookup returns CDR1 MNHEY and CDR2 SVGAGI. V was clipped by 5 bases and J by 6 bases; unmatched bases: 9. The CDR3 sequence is CASSPRDRAGDTQYF. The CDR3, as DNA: TGTGCCAGCAGTCCCAGGGACAGGGCGGGCGATACGCAGTATTTT.

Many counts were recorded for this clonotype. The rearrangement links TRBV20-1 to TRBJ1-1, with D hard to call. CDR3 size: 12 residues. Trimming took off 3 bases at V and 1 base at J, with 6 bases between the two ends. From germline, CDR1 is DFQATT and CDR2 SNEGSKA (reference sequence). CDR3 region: CSASGANTEAFF. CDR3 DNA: TGCAGTGCTAGTGGCGCGAACACTGAAGCTTTCTTT.

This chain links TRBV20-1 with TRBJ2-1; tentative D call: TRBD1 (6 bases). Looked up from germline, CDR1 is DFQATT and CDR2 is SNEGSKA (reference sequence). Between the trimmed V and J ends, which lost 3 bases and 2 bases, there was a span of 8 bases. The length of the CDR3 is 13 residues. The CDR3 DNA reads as TGCAGTGCTAGTCGACAGGCCTACAATGAGCAGTTCTTC. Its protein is CSASRQAYNEQFF.

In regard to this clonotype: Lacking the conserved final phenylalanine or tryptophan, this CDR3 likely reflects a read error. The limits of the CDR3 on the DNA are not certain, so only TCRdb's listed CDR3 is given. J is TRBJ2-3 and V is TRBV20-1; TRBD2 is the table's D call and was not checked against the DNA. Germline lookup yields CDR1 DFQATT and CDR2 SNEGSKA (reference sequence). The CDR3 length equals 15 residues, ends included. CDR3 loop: CSAKGLAGVLDTRYY.

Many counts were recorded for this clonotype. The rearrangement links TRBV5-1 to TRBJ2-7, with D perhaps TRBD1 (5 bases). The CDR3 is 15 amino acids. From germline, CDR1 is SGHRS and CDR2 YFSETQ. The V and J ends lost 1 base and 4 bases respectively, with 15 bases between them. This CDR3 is CASSLQGRGQYEQYF. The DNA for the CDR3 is TGCGCCAGCAGCTTGCAGGGCAGAGGCCAATACGAGCAGTACTTC.

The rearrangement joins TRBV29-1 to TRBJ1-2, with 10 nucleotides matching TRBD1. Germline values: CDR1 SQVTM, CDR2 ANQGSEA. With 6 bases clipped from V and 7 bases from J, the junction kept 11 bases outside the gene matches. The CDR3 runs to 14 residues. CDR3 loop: CSVGGQGTGTGYTF. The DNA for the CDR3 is TGCAGCGTGGGGGGACAGGGGACTGGAACTGGCTACACCTTC.

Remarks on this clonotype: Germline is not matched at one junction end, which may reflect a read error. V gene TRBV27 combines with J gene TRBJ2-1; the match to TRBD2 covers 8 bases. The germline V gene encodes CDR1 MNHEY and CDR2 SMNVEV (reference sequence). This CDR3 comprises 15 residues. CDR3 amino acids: CASFPSGGVPDEQSF. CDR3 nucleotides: TGTGCCAGCTTCCCCAGCGGGGGCGTCCCCGATGAGCAGTCCTTC.

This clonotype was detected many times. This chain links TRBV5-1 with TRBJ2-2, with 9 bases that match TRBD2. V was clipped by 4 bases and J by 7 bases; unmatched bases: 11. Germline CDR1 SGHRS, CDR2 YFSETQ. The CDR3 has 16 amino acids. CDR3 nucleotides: TGCGCCAGCAGCCCCGCAGTTCGTAGCGGGGGCGGGGAGCTGTTTTTT. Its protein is CASSPAVRSGGGELFF.

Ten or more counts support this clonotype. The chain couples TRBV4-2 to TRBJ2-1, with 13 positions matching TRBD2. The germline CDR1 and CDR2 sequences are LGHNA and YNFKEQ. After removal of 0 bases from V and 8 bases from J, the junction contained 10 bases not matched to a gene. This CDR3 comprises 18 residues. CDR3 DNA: TGTGCCAGCAGCCAAGATCTGTTCCGGACTAGCGGGAGTTATGAGCAGTTCTTC. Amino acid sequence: CASSQDLFRTSGSYEQFF.

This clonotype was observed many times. The CDR3: CASSQRRGETQYF. CDR3 nucleotides: TGTGCCAGCAGCCAAAGGAGGGGGGAGACCCAGTACTTC. The gene calls are TRBV6-5 and TRBJ2-5; the D call may be TRBD1 or TRBD2 (6 bases each). Germline V lookup: CDR1 MNHEY, CDR2 SVGAGI. V lost 6 bases to trimming and J lost 5 bases, with 13 bases between them. The CDR3 loop spans 13 amino acids.

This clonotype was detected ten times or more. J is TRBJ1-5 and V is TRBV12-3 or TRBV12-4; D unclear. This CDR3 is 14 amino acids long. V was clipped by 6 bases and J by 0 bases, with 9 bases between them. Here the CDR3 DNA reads TGTGCCAGCAGCCCGGGGATTAGCAATCAGCCCCAGCATTTT. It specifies CASSPGISNQPQHF.

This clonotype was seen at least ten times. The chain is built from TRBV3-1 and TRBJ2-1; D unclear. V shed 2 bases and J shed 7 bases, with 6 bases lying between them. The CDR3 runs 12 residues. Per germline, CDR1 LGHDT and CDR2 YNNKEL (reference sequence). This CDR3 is CASSQKRNEQFF. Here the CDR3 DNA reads TGTGCCAGCAGCCAAAAGAGGAATGAGCAGTTCTTC.

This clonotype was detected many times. The CDR3 DNA reads as TGTGCCAGCGCCGGTAGGAACACTGAAGCTTTCTTT. It encodes CASAGRNTEAFF. V and J are TRBV6-5 and TRBJ1-1; D uncertain. The germline V gene encodes CDR1 MNHEY and CDR2 SVGAGI. The CDR3 extends over 12 amino acids. V lost 8 bases, J lost 1 base, and 8 bases lay in between.

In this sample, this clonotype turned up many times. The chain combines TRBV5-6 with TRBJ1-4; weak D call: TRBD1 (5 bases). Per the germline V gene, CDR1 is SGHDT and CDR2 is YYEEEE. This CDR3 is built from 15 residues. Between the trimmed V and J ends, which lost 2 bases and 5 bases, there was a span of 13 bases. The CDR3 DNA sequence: TGTGCCAGCAGCTTCCCCGGGACCGAGAATGAAAAACTGTTTTTT. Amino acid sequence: CASSFPGTENEKLFF.

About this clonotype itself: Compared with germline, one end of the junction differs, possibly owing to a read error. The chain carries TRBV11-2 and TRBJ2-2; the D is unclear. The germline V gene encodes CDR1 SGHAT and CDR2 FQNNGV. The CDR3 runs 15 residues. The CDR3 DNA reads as TGTGTCAGCAACTACAGAGACGCGAACACCGGGGAGCTGTTTTTT. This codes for CVSNYRDANTGELFF.